The clone carrying this T cell receptor beta chain has only a few counts. This specimen comes from a study of early T cells in non-severe SARS-CoV-2 infection. Between the trimmed V and J ends, which lost 5 bases and 2 bases, there was a span of 11 bases. Germline-derived CDR1 and CDR2 are DFQATT and SNEGSKA (reference sequence). The CDR3 runs 13 residues. Individual cDNA molecules received unique molecular identifiers during library preparation. TCRdb reprocessed the 5' RACE reads via MiXCR and lists one record per CDR3 protein. The table includes tens of thousands of distinct CDR3 sequences, roughly 15% detected once.

This rearrangement joins TRBV20-1 to TRBJ2-3; the D gene is possibly TRBD1 (6 bases). Sequenced material: whole blood, taken at baseline. This clonotype originated in an adult who was a healthcare worker with PCR-confirmed SARS-CoV-2 infection or an uninfected control (not recorded which). CDR3 DNA sequence: TGCAGTGCTTGGGACACTTACACAGATACGCAGTATTTT. This translates into CSAWDTYTDTQYF.